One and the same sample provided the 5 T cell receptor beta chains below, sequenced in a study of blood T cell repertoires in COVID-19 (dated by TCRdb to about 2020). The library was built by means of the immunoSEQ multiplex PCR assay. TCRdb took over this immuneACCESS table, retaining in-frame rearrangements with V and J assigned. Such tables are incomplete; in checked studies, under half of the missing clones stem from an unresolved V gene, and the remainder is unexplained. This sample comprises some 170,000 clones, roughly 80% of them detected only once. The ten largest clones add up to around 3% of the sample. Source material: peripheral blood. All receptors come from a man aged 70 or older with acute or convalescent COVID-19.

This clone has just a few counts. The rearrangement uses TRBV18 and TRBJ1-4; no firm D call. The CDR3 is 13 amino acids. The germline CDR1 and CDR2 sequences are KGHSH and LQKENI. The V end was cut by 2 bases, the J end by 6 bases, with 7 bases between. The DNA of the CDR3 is TGTGCCAGCTCACCAAGGCAGGATGAAAAACTGTTTTTT. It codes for CASSPRQDEKLFF.

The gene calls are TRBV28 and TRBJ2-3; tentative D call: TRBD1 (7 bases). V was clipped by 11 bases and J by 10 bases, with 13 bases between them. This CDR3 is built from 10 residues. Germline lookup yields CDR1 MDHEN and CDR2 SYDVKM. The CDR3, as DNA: TGTGCCTCAGGGGGGTCTGCGCAGTATTTT. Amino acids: CASGGSAQYF.

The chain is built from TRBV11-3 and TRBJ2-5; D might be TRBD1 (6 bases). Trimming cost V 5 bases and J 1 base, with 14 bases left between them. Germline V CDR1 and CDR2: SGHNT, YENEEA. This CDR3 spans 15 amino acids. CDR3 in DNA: TGTGCCAGCAGCCCACGGACGGACAGCCAAGAGACCCAGTACTTC. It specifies CASSPRTDSQETQYF.

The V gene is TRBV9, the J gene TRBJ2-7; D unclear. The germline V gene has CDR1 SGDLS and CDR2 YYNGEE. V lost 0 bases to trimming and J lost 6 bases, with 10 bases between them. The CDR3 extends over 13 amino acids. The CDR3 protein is CASSVVGGREQYF. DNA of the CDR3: TGTGCCAGCAGCGTAGTGGGTGGGCGCGAGCAGTACTTC.

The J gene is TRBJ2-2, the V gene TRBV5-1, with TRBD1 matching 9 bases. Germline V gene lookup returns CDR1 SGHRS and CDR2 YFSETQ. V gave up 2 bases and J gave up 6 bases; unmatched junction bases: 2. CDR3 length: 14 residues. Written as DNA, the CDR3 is TGCGCCAGCAGCTTACAGGGGGCTTCCGGGGAGCTGTTTTTT. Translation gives CASSLQGASGELFF.